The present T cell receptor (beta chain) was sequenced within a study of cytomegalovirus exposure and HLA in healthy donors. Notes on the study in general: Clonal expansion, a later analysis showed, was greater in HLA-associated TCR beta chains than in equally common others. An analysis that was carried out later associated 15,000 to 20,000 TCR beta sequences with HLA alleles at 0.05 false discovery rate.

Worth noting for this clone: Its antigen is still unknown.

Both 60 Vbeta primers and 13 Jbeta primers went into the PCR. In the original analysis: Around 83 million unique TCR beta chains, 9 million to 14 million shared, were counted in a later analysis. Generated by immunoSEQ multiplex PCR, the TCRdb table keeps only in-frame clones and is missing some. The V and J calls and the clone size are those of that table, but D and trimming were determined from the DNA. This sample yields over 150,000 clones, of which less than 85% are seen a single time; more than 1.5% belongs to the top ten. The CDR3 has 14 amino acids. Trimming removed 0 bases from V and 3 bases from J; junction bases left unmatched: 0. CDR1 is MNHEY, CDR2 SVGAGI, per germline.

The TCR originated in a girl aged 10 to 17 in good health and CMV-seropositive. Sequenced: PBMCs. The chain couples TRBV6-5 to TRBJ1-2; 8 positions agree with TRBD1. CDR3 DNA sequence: TGTGCCAGCAGTTACTCGGACAGGGACTATGGCTACACCTTC. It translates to CASSYSDRDYGYTF.